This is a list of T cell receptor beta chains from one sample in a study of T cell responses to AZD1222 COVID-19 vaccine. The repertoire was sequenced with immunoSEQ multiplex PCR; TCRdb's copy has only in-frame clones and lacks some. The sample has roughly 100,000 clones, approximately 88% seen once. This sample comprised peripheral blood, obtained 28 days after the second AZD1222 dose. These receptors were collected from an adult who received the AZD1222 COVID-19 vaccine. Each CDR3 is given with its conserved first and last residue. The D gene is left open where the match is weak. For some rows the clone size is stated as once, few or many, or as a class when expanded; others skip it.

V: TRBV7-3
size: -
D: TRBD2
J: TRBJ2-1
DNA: TGTGCCAGCAGCTTGGCGGGAGCACTAAATGAGCAGTTCTTC
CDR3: CASSLAGALNEQFF

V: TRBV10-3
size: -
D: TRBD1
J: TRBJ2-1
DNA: TGTGCCATCAGTGTGCGTGCGGGACAGGGCGCCTACAATGAGCAGTTCTTC
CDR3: CAISVRAGQGAYNEQFF

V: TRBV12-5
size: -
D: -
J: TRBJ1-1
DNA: TGTGCTAGTGGCTCCGGGACACGGAACACTGAAGCTTTCTTT
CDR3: CASGSGTRNTEAFF

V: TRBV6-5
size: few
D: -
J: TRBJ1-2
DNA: TGTGCCAGCAGTTATTTGGACGCGAGGGGCTACACCTTC
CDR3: CASSYLDARGYTF

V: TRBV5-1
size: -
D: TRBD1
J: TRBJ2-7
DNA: TGCGCCAGCAGCGCCGGACAGGGGGCAAAGCAGTACTTC
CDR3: CASSAGQGAKQYF

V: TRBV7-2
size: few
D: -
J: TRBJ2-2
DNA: TGTGCCAGCAGCTTGGAGGGCACCGGGGAGCTGTTTTTT
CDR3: CASSLEGTGELFF

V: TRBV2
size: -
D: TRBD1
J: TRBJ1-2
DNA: TGTGCCAGTTCCAAGGGACAGGGAATTAACTATGGCTACACCTTC
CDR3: CASSKGQGINYGYTF

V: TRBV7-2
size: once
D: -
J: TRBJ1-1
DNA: TGTGCCAGCAGCTTAGTGGTAAACATGAACACTGAAGCTTTCTTT
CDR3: CASSLVVNMNTEAFF

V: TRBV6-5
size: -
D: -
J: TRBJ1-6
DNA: TGTGCCAGCAGGTCTCCGGGACTGTTCGATTCACCCCTCCACTTT
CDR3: CASRSPGLFDSPLHF

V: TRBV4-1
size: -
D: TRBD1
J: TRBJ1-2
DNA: TGCGCCAGCAGCCAGCTGGGACAGGGGGTTTACTATGGCTACACCTTC
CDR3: CASSQLGQGVYYGYTF

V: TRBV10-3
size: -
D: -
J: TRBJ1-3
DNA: TGTGCCATCAGTGTTAAAGGAAACACCATATATTTT
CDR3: CAISVKGNTIYF

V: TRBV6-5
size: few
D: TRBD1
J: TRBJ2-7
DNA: TGTGCCAGTCGACGGTCGGGACAGGGGATATACGAGCAGTACTTC
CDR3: CASRRSGQGIYEQYF

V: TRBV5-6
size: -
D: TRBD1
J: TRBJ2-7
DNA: TGTGCCAGCGGGTCGACAGGGAGATGGGAGCAGTACTTC
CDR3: CASGSTGRWEQYF

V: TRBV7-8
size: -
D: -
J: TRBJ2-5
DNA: TGTGCCAGCAGCCTCCATTGGGTAGCGGAGACCCAGTACTTC
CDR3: CASSLHWVAETQYF

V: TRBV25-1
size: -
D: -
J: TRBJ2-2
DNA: TGTGCCAGCAGTGAACGGGGGGCTCGGGGCACCGGGGAGCTGTTTTTT
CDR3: CASSERGARGTGELFF

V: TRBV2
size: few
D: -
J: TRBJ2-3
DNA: TGTGCCAGCAGTGTGTCCTTGGCAGGGGAGGCGGACATTCCCACAGATACGCAGTATTTT
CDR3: CASSVSLAGEADIPTDTQYF

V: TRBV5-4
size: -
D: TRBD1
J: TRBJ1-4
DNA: TGTGCCAGCAGCCTCAAAGGGACAGGGAATGAAAAACTGTTTTTT
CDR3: CASSLKGTGNEKLFF

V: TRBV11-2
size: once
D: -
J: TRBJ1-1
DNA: TGTGCCAGCAGTGAGGGCCAGAACACTGAAGCTTTCTTT
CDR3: CASSEGQNTEAFF

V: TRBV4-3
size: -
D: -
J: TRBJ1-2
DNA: TGCGCCAGCAGCCAAGCCCCGACAGGATCGATGGATGGCTACACCTTC
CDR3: CASSQAPTGSMDGYTF

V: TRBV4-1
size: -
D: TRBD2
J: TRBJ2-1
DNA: TGCGCCAGCAGCCAAGACGGGACTAGCGGGGGTTACAATGAGCAGTTCTTC
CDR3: CASSQDGTSGGYNEQFF

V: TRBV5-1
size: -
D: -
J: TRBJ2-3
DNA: TGCGCCAGCAGCTTGGTGGGTCGGGCCGCGGATACGCAGTATTTT
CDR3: CASSLVGRAADTQYF

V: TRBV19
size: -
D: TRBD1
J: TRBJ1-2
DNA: TGTGCCAGTAGTACTAGGACAGGTTTCAACTATGGCTACACCTTC
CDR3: CASSTRTGFNYGYTF

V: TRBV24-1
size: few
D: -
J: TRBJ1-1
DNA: TGTGCCACCAGTGACCCTTCGGGCGAAGCTTTCTTT
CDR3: CATSDPSGEAFF

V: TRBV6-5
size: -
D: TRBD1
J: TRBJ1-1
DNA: TGTGCCAGCAGTTACGAAACAGGGGTGATGAACACTGAAGCTTTCTTT
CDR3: CASSYETGVMNTEAFF

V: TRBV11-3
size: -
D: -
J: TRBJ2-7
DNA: TGTGCCAGCAGCTTAGCCCTCGGCTCCTACGAGCAGTACTTC
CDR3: CASSLALGSYEQYF

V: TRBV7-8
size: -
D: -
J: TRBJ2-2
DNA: TGTGCCAGCAGCCATAGGGACTCAGGGAGGAACACCGGGGAGCTGTTTTTT
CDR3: CASSHRDSGRNTGELFF

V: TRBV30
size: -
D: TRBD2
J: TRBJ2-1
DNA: TGTGCCTGGAGTGGACTAGCGGGAGTAGGTGAGCAGTTCTTC
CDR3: CAWSGLAGVGEQFF

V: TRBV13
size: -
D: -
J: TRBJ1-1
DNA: TGTGCCAGCAGCTTAGGCCGCCCGAACACTGAAGCTTTCTTT
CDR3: CASSLGRPNTEAFF

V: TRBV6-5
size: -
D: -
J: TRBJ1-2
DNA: TGTGCCAGCAGTTACCCCGAAAGGAGTGGCTACACCTTC
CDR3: CASSYPERSGYTF

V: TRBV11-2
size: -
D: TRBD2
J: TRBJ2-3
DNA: TGTGCCAGCAGCTTAGTTTTTCCTAGCGGGACTAGCACAGATACGCAGTATTTT
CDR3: CASSLVFPSGTSTDTQYF

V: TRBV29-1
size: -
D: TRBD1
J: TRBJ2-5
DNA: TGCAGCGTGGGACAGGGGGCTGTGCAGACCCAGTACTTC
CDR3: CSVGQGAVQTQYF

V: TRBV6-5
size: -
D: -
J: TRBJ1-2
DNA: TGTGCCAGCACTCCGGGGGGAGACAGGTTTGGCTACACCTTC
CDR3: CASTPGGDRFGYTF

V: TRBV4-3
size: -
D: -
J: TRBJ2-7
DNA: TGCGCCAGCAGCCAAGCCGGGGGCGGGGCTTACGAGCAGTACTTC
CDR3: CASSQAGGGAYEQYF

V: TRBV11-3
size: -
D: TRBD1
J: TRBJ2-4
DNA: TGTGCCAGCAGCGGGACAGTAAACATTCAGTACTTC
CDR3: CASSGTVNIQYF

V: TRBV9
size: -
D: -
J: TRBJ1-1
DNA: TGTGCCAGCAGCGTAGGGGCGAATGCCGGAGAAGCTTTCTTT
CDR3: CASSVGANAGEAFF

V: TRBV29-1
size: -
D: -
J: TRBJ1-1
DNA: TGCAGCGTCCTTACAGGGCAGGGAAGCACTGAAGCTTTCTTT
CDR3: CSVLTGQGSTEAFF

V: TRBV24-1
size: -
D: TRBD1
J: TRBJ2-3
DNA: TGTGCCACCGCGGATCCGGGGACAGGGGACGATACGCAGTATTTT
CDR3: CATADPGTGDDTQYF

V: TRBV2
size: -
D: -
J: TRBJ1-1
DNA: TGTGCCGGACGGGGGGTGTTCGGCAACACTGAAGCTTTCTTT
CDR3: CAGRGVFGNTEAFF

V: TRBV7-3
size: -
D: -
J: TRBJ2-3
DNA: TGTGCCAGCAGCCCCAACGGGCTCGCAGATACGCAGTATTTT
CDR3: CASSPNGLADTQYF

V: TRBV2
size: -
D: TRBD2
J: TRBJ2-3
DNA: TGTGCCAGCAGGGCCGGGGGGGGCACAGATACGCAGTATTTT
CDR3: CASRAGGGTDTQYF

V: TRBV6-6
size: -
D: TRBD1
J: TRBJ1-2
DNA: TGTGCCAGCAGTTACGGACAGGGAAACACTAAGGGCTACACCTTC
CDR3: CASSYGQGNTKGYTF

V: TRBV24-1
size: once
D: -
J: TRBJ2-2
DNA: TGTGCCACCAGGGGGACCGGGACGGGGAACACCGGGGAGCTGTTTTTT
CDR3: CATRGTGTGNTGELFF

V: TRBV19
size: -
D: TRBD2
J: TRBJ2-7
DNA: TGTGCCAGTAGTCTACGTCCTAGCGGGGGTTACGAGCAGTACTTC
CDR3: CASSLRPSGGYEQYF

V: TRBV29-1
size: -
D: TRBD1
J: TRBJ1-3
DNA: TGCAGCGTTGTTTCCCCCGGGGACAGAGGAAACACCATATATTTT
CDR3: CSVVSPGDRGNTIYF

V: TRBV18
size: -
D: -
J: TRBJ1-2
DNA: TGTGCCAGCTCACCGCAACGGGGGCGAGCTAACTATGGCTACACCTTC
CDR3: CASSPQRGRANYGYTF

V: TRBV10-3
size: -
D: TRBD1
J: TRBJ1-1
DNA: TGTGCCATCACCCGACAGGGGGGAAGGGACGCTGAAGCTTTCTTT
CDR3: CAITRQGGRDAEAFF

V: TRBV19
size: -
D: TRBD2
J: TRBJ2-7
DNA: TGTGCCAGTAGTATAGGCCCCGCGGGGGAGGTCGGCGAGCAGTACTTC
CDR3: CASSIGPAGEVGEQYF

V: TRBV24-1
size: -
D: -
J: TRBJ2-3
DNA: TGTGCCACCAGTGATCTAGACCACACAGATACGCAGTATTTT
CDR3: CATSDLDHTDTQYF

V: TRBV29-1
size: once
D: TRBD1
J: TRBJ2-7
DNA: TGCAGCGCGTGGGACAGGGTCTACGAGCAGTACTTC
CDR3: CSAWDRVYEQYF

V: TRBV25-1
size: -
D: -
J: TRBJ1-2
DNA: TGTGCCAGCAGTGAGAGGGACTATGGCTACACCTTC
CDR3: CASSERDYGYTF

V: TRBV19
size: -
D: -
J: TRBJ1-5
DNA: TGTGCCAGCTCCCGGACGGGGGGCAATCAGCCCCAGCATTTT
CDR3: CASSRTGGNQPQHF

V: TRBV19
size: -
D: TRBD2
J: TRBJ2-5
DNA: TGTGCCAGTAGTATCCGGCGGGAGGGAGGGGAGACCCAGTACTTC
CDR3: CASSIRREGGETQYF

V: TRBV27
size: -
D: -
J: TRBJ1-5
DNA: TGTGCCAGCAGTTTATACGGGACCCTTAATCAGCCCCAGCATTTT
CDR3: CASSLYGTLNQPQHF

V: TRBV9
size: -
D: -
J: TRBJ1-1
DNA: TGTGCCAGCAGCGTAGGGGGGGAGCTACCCGACACTGAAGCTTTCTTT
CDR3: CASSVGGELPDTEAFF

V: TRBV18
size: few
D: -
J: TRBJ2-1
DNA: TGTGCCAGCTCACCAGACGTGGGCGGTGAGCAGTTCTTC
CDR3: CASSPDVGGEQFF

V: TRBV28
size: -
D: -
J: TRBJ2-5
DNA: TGTGCCAGCAGTTTAGACACAGGGTCGAGTGAGACCCAGTACTTC
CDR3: CASSLDTGSSETQYF

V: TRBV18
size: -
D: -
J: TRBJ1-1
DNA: TGTGCCAGCTCACCAAGGACAGAGTTTGAAGCTTTCTTT
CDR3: CASSPRTEFEAFF

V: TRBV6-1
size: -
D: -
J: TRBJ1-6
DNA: TGTGCCAGCAGTGATACCGGGAACGATAATTCACCCCTCCACTTT
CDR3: CASSDTGNDNSPLHF

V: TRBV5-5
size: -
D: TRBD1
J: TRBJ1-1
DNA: TGTGCCAGCAGCTTTGGACAGGGGAACACTGAAGCTTTCTTT
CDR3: CASSFGQGNTEAFF